This T cell receptor (beta chain) was documented in a study of shared clonotypes between healthy human individuals. The protocol was immunoSEQ multiplex PCR, while the TCRdb copy is restricted to in-frame clones and leaves out a portion. The sample comprises 2 million to 2.5 million clones, approximately 96% of which are singletons, and roughly 0.13% rests with the top ten. A split of CD4+ cells into CD45RA+ naive and CD45RA-negative memory subsets was performed. The specimen sequenced was naive CD4+ T cells sorted from blood. Described subset: CD45RA+ positively selected. The sequence came from a young man in good health.

For the CDR3, the DNA is TGTGCCACGGCGTCTGGCTATGGCTACACCTTC. Protein: CATASGYGYTF. This chain links TRBV19 with TRBJ1-2; no clear D. The CDR3 is 11 residues long. Trimming removed 10 bases from V and 4 bases from J, with 10 bases in between. CDR1 is LNHDA, CDR2 SQIVND, per germline (reference sequence).